A selection of T cell receptor beta chains follows, all from one sample in a study of T cells in tuberculosis. Measured with immunoSEQ multiplex PCR; TCRdb has only the in-frame clones, and not every one. The sample comprises around 30,000 clones, roughly 88% of which are singletons, and around 5.2% rests with the top ten. The sample was PBMCs, taken at tuberculosis diagnosis. These receptors were collected from an adult with tuberculosis. Each CDR3 is given with its conserved first and last residue. D genes are given only for firm matches. Expanded clones get a size class; other rows say once, few or many, or leave the size out.

D gene	clone size	CDR3 length	J gene	V gene	CDR3 DNA	CDR3 protein
TRBD2	-	15	TRBJ2-5	TRBV6-1	TGTGCCAGCAGTGAAACTAGCGGGGATCAAGAGACCCAGTACTTC	CASSETSGDQETQYF
TRBD1	-	12	TRBJ2-7	TRBV6-6	TGTGCCAGCGGACAGGTCACCTACGAGCAGTACTTC	CASGQVTYEQYF
-	-	17	TRBJ2-3	TRBV2	TGTGCCAGCAGAAGGGAAGTAGGGGGGGCTAGCACAGATACGCAGTATTTT	CASRREVGGASTDTQYF
TRBD1	-	15	TRBJ1-2	TRBV19	TGTGCCACCTCAGGACCGGGACAGGGCACATATGGCTACACCTTC	CATSGPGQGTYGYTF
-	-	13	TRBJ2-7	TRBV18	TGTGCCAGCTCAGATGGACCGGGGTACGAGCAGTACTTC	CASSDGPGYEQYF
-	-	16	TRBJ1-5	TRBV14	TGTGCCAGCAGCCAAGTCGGCAGGAATAGCAATCAGCCCCAGCATTTT	CASSQVGRNSNQPQHF
-	-	14	TRBJ2-3	TRBV6-4	TGTGCCAGCAGTCGCGGGACTAGCACAGATACGCAGTATTTT	CASSRGTSTDTQYF
TRBD2	once	16	TRBJ2-7	TRBV5-1	TGCGCCAGCAGCTTGGATGGCGGGAGGGGCCCCTACGAGCAGTACTTC	CASSLDGGRGPYEQYF
-	few	16	TRBJ1-2	TRBV19	TGTGCCACCTTATCGACCCGGGGGGCGGAAAACTATGGCTACACCTTC	CATLSTRGAENYGYTF
TRBD1	-	14	TRBJ1-6	TRBV18	TGTGCCAGCTCAAAGACAGGGGGGAATTCACCCCTCCACTTT	CASSKTGGNSPLHF
-	-	14	TRBJ1-1	TRBV27	TGTGCCAGCAGCCAACAGGCCTTGATGACTGAAGCTTTCTTT	CASSQQALMTEAFF
-	-	14	TRBJ2-1	TRBV6-5	TGTGCCAGCAGTTACTCGGACAGTTTTTATGAGCAGTTCTTC	CASSYSDSFYEQFF
-	-	12	TRBJ1-1	TRBV28	TGTGCCAGCAGTTCAGGGGTAACTGAAGCTTTCTTT	CASSSGVTEAFF
TRBD1	-	15	TRBJ1-5	TRBV6-1	TGTGCCAGCCAACTCGGACAGGGAAATGGGCAGCCCCAGCATTTT	CASQLGQGNGQPQHF
-	-	15	TRBJ2-1	TRBV30	TGTGCCTGGAGTGGCGGCGCTCCCCGATACAATGAGCAGTTCTTC	CAWSGGAPRYNEQFF
TRBD2	-	15	TRBJ2-1	TRBV6-1	TGTGCCAGCAGTGAAGAAGGTAGCGGGAGCAATGAGCAGTTCTTC	CASSEEGSGSNEQFF
-	-	15	TRBJ2-1	TRBV7-6	TGTGCCAGCAGCTTACGACAGGCTGACTACAATGAGCAGTTCTTC	CASSLRQADYNEQFF
TRBD1	-	17	TRBJ1-2	TRBV28	TGTGCCAGCAGTTGGGCGGGACAGGGTGGCACAAACTATGGCTACACCTTC	CASSWAGQGGTNYGYTF
-	-	14	TRBJ2-7	TRBV7-9	TGTGCCAGCAGCCTAAGGGACACCGGCAACGAGCAGTACTTC	CASSLRDTGNEQYF
TRBD1	-	13	TRBJ1-2	TRBV30	TGTGCCTGGAGTCGACAGGGGGCGGCTGGCTACACCTTC	CAWSRQGAAGYTF
-	-	13	TRBJ2-1	TRBV9	TGTGCCAGCAGCGTCAGAAGTAGCGATGAGCAGTTCTTC	CASSVRSSDEQFF
TRBD1	-	16	TRBJ2-3	TRBV13	TGTGCCAGCAGCCCTCGGGACAGTCCCCTCGGACATACGCAGTATTTT	CASSPRDSPLGHTQYF
TRBD1	-	15	TRBJ2-2	TRBV15	TGTGCCACCAGCAGACACCGGACAGGGACCGGGGAGCTGTTTTTT	CATSRHRTGTGELFF
-	-	20	TRBJ2-2	TRBV13	TGTGCCAGCAGCTTAGGCCATGTGGCAAAAGGACACAACAACACCGGGGAGCTGTTTTTT	CASSLGHVAKGHNNTGELFF
-	-	12	TRBJ2-7	TRBV5-4	TGTGCCAGCAGCGGGGGGGCCCCCGAGCAGTACTTC	CASSGGAPEQYF
TRBD2	few	16	TRBJ2-7	TRBV5-8	TGTGCCAGCAGCCTCCGCAGCGGGAGAATGTCCTACGAGCAGTACTTC	CASSLRSGRMSYEQYF
TRBD1	-	14	TRBJ2-7	TRBV6-1	TGTGCCAGCATCATGACAGGGGGGCGATCCGAGCAGTACTTC	CASIMTGGRSEQYF
TRBD1	once	16	TRBJ1-4	TRBV7-2	TGTGCCAGCAGCCCTCGTATAGGGGGCGCTAATGAAAAACTGTTTTTT	CASSPRIGGANEKLFF
TRBD2	-	15	TRBJ2-2	TRBV2	TGTGCCAGCAGTAATAGCGGGAGGACAACCGGGGAGCTGTTTTTT	CASSNSGRTTGELFF